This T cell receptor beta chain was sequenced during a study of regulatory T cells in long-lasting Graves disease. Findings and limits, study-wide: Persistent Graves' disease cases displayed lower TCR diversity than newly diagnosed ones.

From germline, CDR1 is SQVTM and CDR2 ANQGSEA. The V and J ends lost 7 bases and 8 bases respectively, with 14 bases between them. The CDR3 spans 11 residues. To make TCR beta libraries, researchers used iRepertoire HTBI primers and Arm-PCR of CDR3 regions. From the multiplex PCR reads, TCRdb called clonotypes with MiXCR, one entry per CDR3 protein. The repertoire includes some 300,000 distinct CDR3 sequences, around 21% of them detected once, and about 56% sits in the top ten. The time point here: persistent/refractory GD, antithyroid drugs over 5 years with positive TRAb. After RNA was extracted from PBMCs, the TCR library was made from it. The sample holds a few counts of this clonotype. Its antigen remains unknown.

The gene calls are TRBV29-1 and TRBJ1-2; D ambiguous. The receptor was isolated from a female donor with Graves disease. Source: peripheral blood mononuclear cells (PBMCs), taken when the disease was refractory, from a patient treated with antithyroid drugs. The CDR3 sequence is CSAVGLWGYTF. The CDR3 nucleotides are TGCAGCGCAGTGGGATTATGGGGCTACACCTTC. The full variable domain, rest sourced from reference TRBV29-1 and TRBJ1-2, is SAVISQKPSRDICQRGTSLTIQCQVDSQVTMMFWYRQQPGQSLTLIATANQGSEATYESGFVIDKFPISRPNLTFSTLTVSNMSPEDSSIYLCSAVGLWGYTFGSGTRLTVV.